The next 4 T cell receptor beta chains were all read from a single sample in a study of blood T cell repertoires in COVID-19 (dated by TCRdb to about 2020). Library preparation employed the immunoSEQ multiplex PCR assay. What TCRdb holds here is the immuneACCESS table cut down to in-frame rearrangements. Part of the clones is not present; checked against another copy, under half of the missing clones reflect an unresolved V gene, and the others are unexplained. For this sample there are around 150,000 clones; around 87% appear just once. The top ten constitute about 2.5% of the sample. The sample comprised peripheral blood. The receptors derive from a middle-aged man with active COVID-19.

This chain links TRBV15 with TRBJ2-7; 10 nucleotides match TRBD1. Germline loops: CDR1 LNHNV, CDR2 YYDKDF (reference sequence). This CDR3 has 15 residues. Germline trimming cut 4 bases from V and 2 bases from J; bases unmatched to any gene: 5. The CDR3 is CATSITGTGAYEQYF. CDR3 sequence (DNA): TGTGCCACCAGCATTACCGGGACAGGGGCCTACGAGCAGTACTTC.

This clone has only a few counts. This chain links TRBV5-5 with TRBJ1-1, with D tentatively TRBD1 (6 bases). The CDR3 has 15 amino acids. Germline CDR1 and CDR2: SGHKS and YYEKEE (reference sequence). With 4 bases removed from V and 1 base from J, the gap between germline ends came to 14 bases. The DNA for the CDR3 is TGTGCCAGCAGCCGGGACGGACAGACGAACACTGAAGCTTTCTTT. Its protein is CASSRDGQTNTEAFF.

V usage is TRBV4-2 and J usage is TRBJ2-7, with 8 bases fitting TRBD2. Germline values: CDR1 LGHNA, CDR2 YNFKEQ. The CDR3 sequence is 16 residues long. J lost 1 base, V lost 4 bases, and 9 bases had no gene match. CDR3 loop: CASSPADAGGSYEQYF. CDR3 nucleotide sequence: TGTGCCAGCAGCCCCGCGGATGCGGGGGGATCCTACGAGCAGTACTTC.

This chain joins TRBV5-5 and TRBJ2-1; D not certain. CDR3 length equals 15 residues. Trimming left V 0 bases short and J 6 bases short, with 13 bases between. Looked up from germline, CDR1 is SGHKS and CDR2 is YYEKEE (reference sequence). DNA of the CDR3: TGTGCCAGCAGCTTGGTTCTAGGCACGGCCAATGAGCAGTTCTTC. Residues: CASSLVLGTANEQFF.